This T cell receptor beta chain was recorded in a study of STAT5B mutations in CD4+ large granular lymphocyte leukemia. Overall study context: Healthy donors showed HLA-associated enrichment of the CDR3 'QG' motif.

Repertoires were generated with immunoSEQ multiplex PCR, while TCRdb's copy carries only in-frame clones and drops some. Seen here are almost 30,000 clones, 70% to 85% observed once, and the top ten hold approximately 6.2%. Details on this clone: Its target is not known.

General study findings and limits: About 24% of private leukemic clonotypes occurred rarely in other patients' non-leukemic repertoires. Patient CD4-sorted repertoires looked more clonal than healthy CD4+ repertoires, even without putative leukemic clones. 8/27 top patient clones versus 2/35 control clones were TRBV06-family.

This CDR3 has 16 residues. Germline-derived CDR1 and CDR2 are SGHRS and YFSETQ. With 5 bases removed from V and 3 bases from J, the gap between germline ends came to 18 bases. The J gene is TRBJ2-1, the V gene TRBV5-1; either TRBD1 or TRBD2 may supply D (6 bases each). The specimen sequenced was CD4+ T cells from blood buffy coats. This clonotype was sampled from a human donor in good health. The CDR3 nucleotides are TGCGCCAGCAGGGTGTATGGGGGGCCTTTCTACAATGAGCAGTTCTTC. Protein: CASRVYGGPFYNEQFF. The full variable domain, in which reference TRBV5-1 and TRBJ2-1 provide the parts outside the CDR3, is KAGVTQTPRYLIKTRGQQVTLSCSPISGHRSVSWYQQTPGQGLQFLFEYFSETQRNKGNFPGRFSGRQFSNSRSEMNVSTLELGDSALYLCASRVYGGPFYNEQFFGPGTRLTVL.